Presented here are 18 T cell receptor beta chains from one specimen sequenced in a study of Graves' ophthalmopathy and Graves' hyperthyroidism. Beta-chain TCR CDR3 regions were amplified from RNA transcripts. First-round RT-PCR used HTBI primers; second-round multiplex PCR followed. TCRdb independently ran MiXCR on the multiplex PCR reads; one entry per CDR3 protein. The data hold under 400,000 distinct CDR3 sequences, with roughly a sixth observed a single time. The sample taken for sequencing was peripheral blood. The receptors were sampled from an adult man with Graves' ophthalmopathy.

This clonotype showed up just a few times. The V and J genes are TRBV3-1 and TRBJ2-7; weak D call: TRBD2 (5 bases). Trimming removed 1 base at V and 1 base at J, with 11 bases between. Germline CDR1 and CDR2: LGHDT and YNNKEL (reference sequence). This CDR3 comprises 15 residues. The CDR3 nucleotides are TGTGCCAGCAGCCAAGTCCCGGGATTTTCCTACGAGCAGTACTTC. This gives the protein CASSQVPGFSYEQYF.

The chain is built from TRBV10-2 and TRBJ1-2; weak D call: TRBD1 (6 bases). CDR1 WSHSY and CDR2 SAAADI come from the germline V gene. With 2 bases removed from V and 5 bases from J, the gap between germline ends came to 12 bases. This CDR3 has 14 residues. CDR3 residues: CASSERRGAYGYTF. The CDR3 DNA follows: TGCGCCAGCAGTGAGCGACGGGGGGCTTATGGCTACACCTTC.

The sample holds many counts of this clonotype. The rearrangement uses TRBV14 and TRBJ1-1; no reliable D call. CDR1 is SGHDN and CDR2 is FVKESK in the germline V gene. This CDR3 has 14 residues. V lost 2 bases to trimming and J lost 7 bases, with 14 bases between them. For the CDR3, the DNA is TGTGCCAGCAGCCAATGGACGGGCGATCGTGAAGCTTTCTTT. Its translation: CASSQWTGDREAFF.

This clonotype was detected many times. The chain links TRBV13 to TRBJ2-7; the match to TRBD1 covers 11 bases. The CDR3 spans 14 residues. With 4 bases clipped from V and 6 bases from J, the junction kept 5 bases outside the gene matches. Germline-derived CDR1 and CDR2 are PRHDT and FYEKMQ (reference sequence). This CDR3 reads CASSSRTGGAEQYF. In nucleotides, the CDR3 is TGTGCCAGCAGCTCACGGACAGGGGGCGCCGAGCAGTACTTC.

This clonotype was observed many times. The CDR3: CASSPGDLNTEAFF. The CDR3 region has the DNA TGCGCCAGCAGCCCGGGAGACTTGAACACTGAAGCTTTCTTT. V and J are TRBV5-1 and TRBJ1-1, with no clear D. The CDR3 consists of 14 residues. Germline V gives CDR1 SGHRS, CDR2 YFSETQ. The germline V and J ends were trimmed by 4 bases and 0 bases, with 10 bases remaining between them.

This clonotype was detected many times. The chain recombines TRBV5-5 with TRBJ2-5, with a weak D call TRBD1 (5 bases). Trimming took off 2 bases at V and 4 bases at J, with 12 bases between the two ends. The CDR3 contains 14 residues. Germline assignment: CDR1 SGHKS and CDR2 YYEKEE (reference sequence). Here the CDR3 reads CASSLGVGIETQYF. The DNA for the CDR3 is TGTGCCAGCAGCTTAGGGGTAGGGATAGAGACCCAGTACTTC.

In this sample, this clonotype turned up many times. The chain combines TRBV5-7 with TRBJ2-7; TRBD2 might be the D (5 bases). TRBV5-7 is classed as an ORF, of uncertain function. This CDR3 comprises 18 residues. V lost 5 bases, J lost 3 bases, and 27 bases lay in between. As DNA, the CDR3 is TGTGCCAGCAGTGTACCCGGGGAACCAGAGAGACGTGACTACGAGCAGTACTTC. This encodes CASSVPGEPERRDYEQYF.

This clonotype was found many times. V usage is TRBV28 and J usage is TRBJ1-3; no firm D call. Looked up from germline, CDR1 is MDHEN and CDR2 is SYDVKM. V dropped 3 bases and J dropped 8 bases, with 23 bases sitting between them. The length of the CDR3 is 17 residues. CDR3 region: CASSFPISGVKEHTIYF. CDR3 coding DNA: TGTGCCAGCAGTTTCCCCATTTCCGGCGTGAAGGAACACACCATATATTTT. Based on the CDR3 plus reference TRBV28 and TRBJ1-3, the full variable domain is DVKVTQSSRYLVKRTGEKVFLECVQDMDHENMFWYRQDPGLGLRLIYFSYDVKMKEKGDIPEGYSVSREKKERFSLILESASTNQTSMYLCASSFPISGVKEHTIYFGEGSWLTVV.

The CDR3 spells CASSVPSVYEQYF. For the CDR3, the DNA is TGTGCCAGCAGTGTTCCCAGCGTGTACGAGCAGTACTTC. The rearrangement joins TRBV6-1 to TRBJ2-7; D is unresolved. Germline assignment: CDR1 MNHNS and CDR2 SASEGT. CDR3 length: 13 amino acids. Trimming took 4 bases from V and 4 from J, leaving 11 bases between them.

This clonotype was detected many times. The chain employs TRBV28 and TRBJ2-7; D perhaps matches TRBD1 (6 bases). Germline lookup yields CDR1 MDHEN and CDR2 SYDVKM. Trimming left V 6 bases short and J 3 bases short, with 12 bases between. The CDR3 is made up of 13 amino acids. As DNA, the CDR3 is TGTGCCAGCAGACAGGGCGTCCGCTACGAGCAGTACTTC. It specifies CASRQGVRYEQYF.

This clonotype has a count of ten or more. The chain uses TRBV6-5 and TRBJ1-1; TRBD1 might be the D (6 bases). The germline V and J ends were trimmed by 4 bases and 5 bases, with 17 bases remaining between them. Germline values: CDR1 MNHEY, CDR2 SVGAGI. The CDR3 is 15 residues long. The CDR3 DNA follows: TGTGCCAGCAGTTCCACGGGGGGGGCTTTGACTGAAGCTTTCTTT. As protein: CASSSTGGALTEAFF.

This clonotype was recorded at least ten times. The rearrangement links TRBV6-1 to TRBJ2-7; TRBD1 aligns across 8 bases. The V segment lost 4 bases and the J segment 7 bases; nucleotides outside the gene matches: 6. Germline CDR1 MNHNS, CDR2 SASEGT. CDR3 size: 13 residues. Here the CDR3 DNA reads TGTGCCAGCAGTGGGACAGGGTTGAGGGAGCAGTACTTC. Amino acids: CASSGTGLREQYF.

This clonotype was observed many times. The chain employs TRBV7-2 and TRBJ2-5; TRBD1 might be the D (6 bases). From germline, CDR1 is SGHTA and CDR2 FQGNSA. The CDR3 spans 14 residues. Trimming took 9 bases from V and 2 from J, leaving 16 bases between them. The CDR3 reads CASSSWTEQETQYF. The CDR3 DNA reads as TGTGCCAGTAGTTCTTGGACAGAACAAGAGACCCAGTACTTC.

A few counts support this clonotype. The chain couples TRBV4-1 to TRBJ2-7, with 11 nucleotides matching TRBD1. With V trimmed by 2 bases and J by 4 bases, 1 base remained unmatched. Germline lookup yields CDR1 MGHRA and CDR2 YSYEKL. The CDR3 spans 14 residues. For the CDR3, the DNA is TGCGCCAGCAGCCAACGGGACAGGGGGTACGAGCAGTACTTC. Translating gives CASSQRDRGYEQYF.

The table lists this clonotype with many counts. V and J are TRBV6-5 and TRBJ2-7, with TRBD2 matching 8 bases. CDR1 and CDR2 from the germline V gene are MNHEY and SVGAGI. V gave up 5 bases and J gave up 2 bases; unmatched junction bases: 11. The CDR3 is 16 residues long. Here the CDR3 DNA reads TGTGCCAGCAGTCGGTCTAGCGGGTGGATGACCTACGAGCAGTACTTC. It translates to CASSRSSGWMTYEQYF.

This clonotype was observed many times. V is TRBV28 and J is TRBJ2-5, with 7 bases aligning to TRBD2. CDR1 and CDR2 from the germline V gene are MDHEN and SYDVKM. CDR3 length: 14 residues. V was pared by 6 bases and J by 3 bases, with 7 bases of the junction left unmatched. The CDR3 nucleotides read TGTGCCAGCAGCTCCGCGGGGGAAAAAGAGACCCAGTACTTC. It encodes CASSSAGEKETQYF.

This clonotype was recorded at least ten times. The chain uses TRBV15 and TRBJ2-7; D could derive from TRBD1 or TRBD2 (6 bases each). CDR3 length: 15 residues. Germline CDR1 reads LNHNV; CDR2 reads YYDKDF (reference sequence). Deletions cut 1 base from V and 3 bases from J, with 13 bases between. The DNA of the CDR3 is TGTGCCACCAGCAGAGGAGGGGGGATAAACTACGAGCAGTACTTC. It specifies CATSRGGGINYEQYF.

This clonotype was seen at least ten times. The chain is built from TRBV28 and TRBJ1-1; possibly TRBD1 for D (5 bases). Trimming cost V 6 bases and J 3 bases, with 11 bases left between them. The CDR3 is 13 residues long. In germline, CDR1 is MDHEN, CDR2 SYDVKM. Here the CDR3 DNA reads TGTGCCAGCAGGGCGGCGGGACACACTGAAGCTTTCTTT. This encodes CASRAAGHTEAFF.